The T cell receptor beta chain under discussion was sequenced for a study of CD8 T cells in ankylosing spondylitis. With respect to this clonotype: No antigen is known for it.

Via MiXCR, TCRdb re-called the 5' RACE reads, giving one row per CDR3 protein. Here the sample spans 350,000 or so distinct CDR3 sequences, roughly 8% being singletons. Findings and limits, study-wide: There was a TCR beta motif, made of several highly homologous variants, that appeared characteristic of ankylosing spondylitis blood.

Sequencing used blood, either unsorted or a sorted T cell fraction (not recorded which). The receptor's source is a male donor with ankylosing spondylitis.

The CDR3 reads CSAGASYEQYF. CDR3 bases: TGCAGCGCTGGGGCCTCCTACGAGCAGTACTTC. The chain joins TRBV29-1 to TRBJ2-7; D might be TRBD1 (5 bases). The CDR3 is 11 residues long. Germline V lookup: CDR1 SQVTM, CDR2 ANQGSEA. The V and J ends lost 7 bases and 0 bases respectively, with 7 bases between them.